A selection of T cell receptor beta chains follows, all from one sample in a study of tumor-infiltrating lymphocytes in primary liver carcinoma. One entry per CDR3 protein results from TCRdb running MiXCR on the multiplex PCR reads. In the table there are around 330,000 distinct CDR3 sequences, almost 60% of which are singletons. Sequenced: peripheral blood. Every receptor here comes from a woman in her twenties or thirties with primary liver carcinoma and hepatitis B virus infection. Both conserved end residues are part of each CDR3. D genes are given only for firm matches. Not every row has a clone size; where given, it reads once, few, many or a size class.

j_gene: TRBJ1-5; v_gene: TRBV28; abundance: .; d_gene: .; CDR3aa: CASSLSARYVTNQPQHF; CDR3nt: TGTGCCAGCAGTTTAAGCGCGAGGTATGTTACCAATCAGCCCCAGCATTTT
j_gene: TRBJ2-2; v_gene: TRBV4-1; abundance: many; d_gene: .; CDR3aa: CASSQAGELFF; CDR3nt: TGCGCCAGCAGCCAAGCCGGGGAGCTGTTTTTT
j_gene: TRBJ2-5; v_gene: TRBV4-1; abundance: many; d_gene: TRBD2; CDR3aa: CASSQDQTREGLETQYF; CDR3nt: TGCGCCAGCAGCCAAGATCAGACGCGGGAGGGCCTGGAGACCCAGTACTTC
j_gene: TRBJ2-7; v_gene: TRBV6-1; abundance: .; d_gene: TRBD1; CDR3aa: CASSEGTGTGLREQYF; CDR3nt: TGTGCCAGCAGTGAAGGAACCGGGACAGGATTGCGCGAGCAGTACTTC
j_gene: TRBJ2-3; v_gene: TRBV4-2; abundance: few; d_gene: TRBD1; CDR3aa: CASSQDQSAGQETDTQYF; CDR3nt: TGTGCCAGCAGCCAAGATCAATCGGCGGGACAGGAAACAGATACGCAGTATTTT
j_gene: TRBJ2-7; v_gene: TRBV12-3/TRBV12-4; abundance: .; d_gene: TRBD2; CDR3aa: CASSHIAGGGMQYF; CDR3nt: TGTGCCAGCAGTCACATAGCGGGAGGCGGTATGCAGTACTTC
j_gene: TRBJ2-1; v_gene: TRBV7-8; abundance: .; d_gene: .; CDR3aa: CASSFPGTDPLHGQFF; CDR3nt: TGTGCCAGCAGCTTTCCGGGGACGGACCCCCTTCATGGGCAGTTCTTC
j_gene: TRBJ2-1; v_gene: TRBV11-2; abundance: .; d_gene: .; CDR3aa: CASSLDLLDEEQFF; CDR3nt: TGTGCCAGCAGCTTAGATCTCCTGGACGAGGAGCAGTTTTTC
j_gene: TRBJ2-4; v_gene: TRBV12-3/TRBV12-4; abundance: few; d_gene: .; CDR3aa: CASSLGGSAKNIQYF; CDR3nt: TGTGCCAGCAGTTTGGGGGGCTCGGCCAAAAACATTCAGTACTTC
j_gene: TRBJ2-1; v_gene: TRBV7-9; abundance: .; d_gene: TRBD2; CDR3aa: CASSPGTVPGLAGYNEQFF; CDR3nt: TGTGCCAGCAGCCCCGGGACGGTCCCGGGACTAGCGGGTTACAATGAGCAGTTCTTC
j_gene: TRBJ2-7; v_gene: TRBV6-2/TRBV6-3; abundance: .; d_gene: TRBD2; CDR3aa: CASNPIAGGLYEQYF; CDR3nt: TGTGCCAGCAACCCCATAGCGGGAGGGCTGTACGAGCAGTACTTC
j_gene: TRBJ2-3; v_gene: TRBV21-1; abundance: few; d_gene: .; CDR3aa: CASSERRAGDIAQYF; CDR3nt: TGTGCCAGCAGCGAGCGGAGGGCTGGGGATATAGCGCAGTATTTT
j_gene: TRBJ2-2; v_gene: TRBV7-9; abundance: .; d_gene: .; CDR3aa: CASSYGGLNTGELFF; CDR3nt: TGTGCCAGCAGCTATGGGGGCTTGAACACCGGGGAGCTGTTTTTT
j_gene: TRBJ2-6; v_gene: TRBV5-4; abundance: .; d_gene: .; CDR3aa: CVSSFLAGIGSGANVLTF; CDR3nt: TGTGTCAGCAGCTTCCTCGCGGGAATAGGGTCTGGGGCCAACGTCCTGACTTTC
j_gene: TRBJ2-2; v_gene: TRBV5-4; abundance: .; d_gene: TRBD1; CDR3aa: CASSFVTGGIGELFF; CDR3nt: TGTGCCAGCAGCTTTGTGACAGGGGGTATCGGGGAACTGTTTTTT
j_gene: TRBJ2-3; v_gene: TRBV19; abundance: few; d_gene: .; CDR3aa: CASSYSDSYETQYF; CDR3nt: TGTGCCAGTAGTTACTCTGACTCCTATGAGACGCAGTATTTT
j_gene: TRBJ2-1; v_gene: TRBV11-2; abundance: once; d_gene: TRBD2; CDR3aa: CASSLVGSGLSSYNEQFF; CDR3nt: TGTGCCAGCAGCTTAGTAGGTAGCGGGTTGAGCTCCTACAATGAGCAGTTCTTC
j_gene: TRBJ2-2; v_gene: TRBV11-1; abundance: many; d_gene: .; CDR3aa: CASSPRHTGELFF; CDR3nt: TGTGCCAGCAGCCCACGCCACACCGGGGAGCTGTTTTTT
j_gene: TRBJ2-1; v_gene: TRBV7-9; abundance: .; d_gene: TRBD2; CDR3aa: CASSSLAAFLPGTYNEQFF; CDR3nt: TGTGCCAGCAGCTCCCTAGCGGCTTTCTTACCCGGCACCTACAATGAGCAGTTCTTC
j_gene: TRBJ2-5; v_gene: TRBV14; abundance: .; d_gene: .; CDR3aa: CARNHVRGPGETQYF; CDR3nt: TGTGCCAGGAACCATGTGCGCGGGCCTGGAGAGACCCAGTACTTC
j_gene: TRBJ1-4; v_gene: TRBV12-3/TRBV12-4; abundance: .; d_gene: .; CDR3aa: CASSLGQGFNEKLFF; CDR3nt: TGTGCCAGCAGTTTAGGGCAGGGATTCAATGAAAAACTGTTTTTT
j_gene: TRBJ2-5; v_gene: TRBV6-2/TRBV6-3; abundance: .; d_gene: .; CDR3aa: CASSFRPTWQETQYF; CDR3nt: TGTGCCAGCAGTTTTCGGCCAACTTGGCAAGAGACCCAGTACTTC
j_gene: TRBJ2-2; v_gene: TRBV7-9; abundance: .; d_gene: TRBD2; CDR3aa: CASGTSGTGELFF; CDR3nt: TGTGCCAGCGGGACTAGCGGGACCGGGGAGCTGTTTTTT
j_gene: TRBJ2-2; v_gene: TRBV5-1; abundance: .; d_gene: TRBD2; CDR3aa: CASSLLAGASMGELFF; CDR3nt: TGCGCCAGCAGCCTACTAGCGGGAGCTTCCATGGGGGAGCTGTTTTTT
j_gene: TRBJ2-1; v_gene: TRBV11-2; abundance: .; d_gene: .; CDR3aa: CASSSEEAYNEQFF; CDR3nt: TGTGCCAGCAGCTCAGAGGAAGCCTACAATGAGCAGTTCTTC
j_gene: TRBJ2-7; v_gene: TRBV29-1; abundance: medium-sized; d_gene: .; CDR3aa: CSVDSAKQYF; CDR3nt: TGCAGCGTCGATTCCGCCAAGCAGTACTTC
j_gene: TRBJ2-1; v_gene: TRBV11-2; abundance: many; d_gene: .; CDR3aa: CASSLVSGWNEQFF; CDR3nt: TGTGCCAGCAGCTTAGTTTCGGGTTGGAATGAGCAGTTCTTC
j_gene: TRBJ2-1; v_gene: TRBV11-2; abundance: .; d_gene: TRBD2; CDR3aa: CASSSVTSGTLQFF; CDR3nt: TGTGCCAGCAGCTCAGTGACTAGCGGGACACTCCAGTTTTTC
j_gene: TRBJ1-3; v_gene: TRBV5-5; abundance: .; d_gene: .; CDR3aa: CTSSLSTVGADTIYF; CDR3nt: TGTACCAGCAGCTTGTCTACAGTGGGTGCGGACACCATATATTTT
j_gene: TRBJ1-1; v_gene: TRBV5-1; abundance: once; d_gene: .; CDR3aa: CASSLVLANTEAFF; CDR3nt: TGCGCCAGCAGCTTGGTTTTGGCGAACACTGAAGCTTTCTTT
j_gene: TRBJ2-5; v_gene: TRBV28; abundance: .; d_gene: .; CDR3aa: CASSLPRGGGTQYF; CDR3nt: TGTGCCAGCAGTCTTCCGAGGGGGGGCGGGACCCAGTACTTC
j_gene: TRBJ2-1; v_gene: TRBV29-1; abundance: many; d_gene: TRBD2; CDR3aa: CSVEVLGGRNNEQFF; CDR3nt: TGCAGCGTTGAAGTTCTTGGCGGGAGAAACAATGAGCAGTTCTTC
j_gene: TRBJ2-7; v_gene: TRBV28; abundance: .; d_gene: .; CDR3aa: CASSRTLAHEQYF; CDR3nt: TGTGCCAGCAGTAGAACGTTGGCCCACGAGCAGTACTTC
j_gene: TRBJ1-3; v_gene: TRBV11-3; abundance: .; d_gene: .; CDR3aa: CACSYPTGVSGNTIYF; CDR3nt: TGTGCCTGCAGCTATCCAACAGGCGTCTCTGGAAACACCATATATTTT
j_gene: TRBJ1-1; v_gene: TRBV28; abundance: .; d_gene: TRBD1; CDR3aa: CASSGEQGTEAFF; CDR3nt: TGTGCCAGCAGTGGGGAACAGGGGACTGAAGCTTTCTTT
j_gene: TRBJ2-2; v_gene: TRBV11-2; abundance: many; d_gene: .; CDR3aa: CASSFGTGELFF; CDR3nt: TGTGCCAGCAGCTTTGGTACCGGGGAGCTGTTTTTT
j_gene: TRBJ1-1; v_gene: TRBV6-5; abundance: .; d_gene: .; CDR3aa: CASRGPNTEAFF; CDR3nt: TGTGCCAGCAGGGGCCCTAACACTGAAGCTTTCTTT
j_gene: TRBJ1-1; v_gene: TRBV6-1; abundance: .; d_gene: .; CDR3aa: CASRDGPGNTEAFF; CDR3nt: TGTGCCAGCAGAGACGGACCGGGAAACACTGAAGCTTTCTTT
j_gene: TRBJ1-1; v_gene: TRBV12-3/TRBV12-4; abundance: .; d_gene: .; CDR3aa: CASSRTGRTEAFF; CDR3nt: TGTGCCAGCAGCCGGACGGGCCGGACTGAAGCTTTCTTT
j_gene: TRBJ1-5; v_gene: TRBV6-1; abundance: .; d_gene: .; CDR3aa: CASSNDRSSNQPQHF; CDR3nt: TGTGCCAGCAGTAACGACAGGAGTAGCAATCAGCCCCAGCATTTT
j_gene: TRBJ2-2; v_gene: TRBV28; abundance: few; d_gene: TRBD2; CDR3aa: CASRTVGGRDTGELFF; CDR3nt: TGTGCCAGCAGGACTGTTGGCGGGAGGGACACCGGGGAGCTGTTTTTT
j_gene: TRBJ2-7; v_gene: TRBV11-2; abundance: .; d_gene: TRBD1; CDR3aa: CASSGGQGGRDSYEQNF; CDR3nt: TGTGCCAGCAGCGGGGGACAGGGGGGCCGAGACTCCTACGAACAGAACTTC
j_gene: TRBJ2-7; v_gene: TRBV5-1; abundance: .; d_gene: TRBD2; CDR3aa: CASSLGLAQLTYEQYF; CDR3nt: TGCGCCAGCAGCTTGGGACTAGCGCAACTAACCTACGAGCAGTACTTC
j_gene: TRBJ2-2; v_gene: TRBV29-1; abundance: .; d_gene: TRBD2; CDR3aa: CSVLLTSGYTGELFF; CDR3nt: TGCAGCGTTTTACTGACTAGCGGTTACACCGGGGAGCTGTTTTTT
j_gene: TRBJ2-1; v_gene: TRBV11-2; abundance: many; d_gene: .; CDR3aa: CASSIQDGYNEQFF; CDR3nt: TGTGCCAGCAGCATTCAAGACGGGTACAATGAGCAGTTCTTC
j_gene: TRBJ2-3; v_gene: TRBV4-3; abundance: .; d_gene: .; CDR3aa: CASSPGSADTQYF; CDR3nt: TGCGCCAGCAGCCCCGGATCGGCAGATACGCAGTATTTT
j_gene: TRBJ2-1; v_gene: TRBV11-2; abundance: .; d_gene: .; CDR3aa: CASIADSGSSYNEQIF; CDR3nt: TGTGCCAGCATCGCAGACTCGGGTAGCTCCTACAATGAGCAGATCTTC
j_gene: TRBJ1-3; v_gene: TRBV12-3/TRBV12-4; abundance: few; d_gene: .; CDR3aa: CASRFDPGNTIYF; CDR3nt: TGTGCCAGCAGGTTCGACCCCGGAAACACCATATATTTT
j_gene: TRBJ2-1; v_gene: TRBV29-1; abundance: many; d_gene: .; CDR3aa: CSVEERGPPFF; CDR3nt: TGCAGCGTTGAAGAGCGAGGGCCGCCGTTCTTC
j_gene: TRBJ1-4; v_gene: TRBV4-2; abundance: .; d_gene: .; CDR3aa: CASTQGDGAANEKLFF; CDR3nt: TGTGCCAGCACCCAAGGGGATGGTGCAGCTAATGAAAAACTGTTTTTT
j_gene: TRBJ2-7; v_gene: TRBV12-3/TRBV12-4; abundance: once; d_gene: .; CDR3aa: CASRVDSNWWDEQYF; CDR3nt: TGTGCCAGCAGGGTGGACTCTAATTGGTGGGACGAGCAGTACTTC
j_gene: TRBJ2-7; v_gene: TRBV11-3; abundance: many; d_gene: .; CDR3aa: CASSSRNAGDEQYF; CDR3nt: TGTGCCAGCAGCTCACGGAACGCTGGTGACGAGCAGTACTTC
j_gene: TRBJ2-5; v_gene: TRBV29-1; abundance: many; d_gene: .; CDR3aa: CSVERAGGGTGETQYF; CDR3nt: TGCAGCGTTGAAAGGGCAGGCGGAGGAACGGGGGAGACCCAGTACTTC
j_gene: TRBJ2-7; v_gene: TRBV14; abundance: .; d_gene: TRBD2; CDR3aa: CASSKGGRFYEQYF; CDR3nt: TGTGCCAGCAGTAAAGGCGGGAGGTTCTACGAGCAGTACTTC
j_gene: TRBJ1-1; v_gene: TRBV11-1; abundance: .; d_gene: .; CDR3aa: CANSLGDTEAFF; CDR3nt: TGTGCCAACAGTTTGGGCGACACTGAAGCTTTCTTT
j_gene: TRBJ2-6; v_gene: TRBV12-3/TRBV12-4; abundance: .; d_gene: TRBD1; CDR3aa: CASSLALERTGRPWANVLSF; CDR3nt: TGTGCCAGCAGTTTGGCCCTAGAGCGGACAGGTCGTCCATGGGCCAACGTCCTGTCTTTC
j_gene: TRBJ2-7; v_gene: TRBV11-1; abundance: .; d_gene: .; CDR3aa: CASSLVLQPNSYEQYF; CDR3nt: TGTGCCAGCAGCTTAGTCCTCCAGCCAAACTCCTACGAGCAGTACTTC
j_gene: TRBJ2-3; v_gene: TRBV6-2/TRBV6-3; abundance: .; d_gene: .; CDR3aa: CARSPDGDTQYF; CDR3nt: TGTGCCAGGAGTCCGGACGGAGATACGCAGTATTTT
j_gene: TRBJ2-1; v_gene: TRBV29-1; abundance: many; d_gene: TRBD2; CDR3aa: CSAALLAGVGDNEQFF; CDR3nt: TGCAGCGCCGCCTTATTAGCGGGAGTTGGAGACAATGAGCAGTTCTTC
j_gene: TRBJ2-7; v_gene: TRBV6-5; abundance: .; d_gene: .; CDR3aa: CAGSYSKGGEQYF; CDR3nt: TGTGCCGGCAGTTACTCGAAGGGGGGCGAGCAGTACTTC